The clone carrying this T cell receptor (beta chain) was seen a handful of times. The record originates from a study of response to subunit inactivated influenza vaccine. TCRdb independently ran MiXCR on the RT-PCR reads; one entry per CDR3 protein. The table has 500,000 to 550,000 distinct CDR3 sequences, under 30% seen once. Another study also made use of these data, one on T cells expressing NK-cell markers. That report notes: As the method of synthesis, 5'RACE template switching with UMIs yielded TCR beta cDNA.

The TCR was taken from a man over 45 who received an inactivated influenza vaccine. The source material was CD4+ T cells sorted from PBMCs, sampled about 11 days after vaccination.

The CDR3 nucleotides are TGTGCCAGCAGCCCTAGGACGGCAAACTATGGCTACACCTTC. This codes for CASSPRTANYGYTF. The gene calls are TRBV9 and TRBJ1-2; D not resolved. This CDR3 is built from 14 residues. Trimming pared 4 bases from V and 2 bases from J, leaving 12 bases between. Germline-derived CDR1 and CDR2 are SGDLS and YYNGEE.